A selection of T cell receptor beta chains follows, all from one sample in a study of radiotherapy plus CTLA-4 blockade in lung cancer. The table came from immunoSEQ multiplex PCR; TCRdb's copy has only in-frame clones and leaves some out. The sample includes over 60,000 clones, around 87% of them seen just once. The sequencing here drew on peripheral blood, taken from a patient treated with radiotherapy plus ipilimumab. These receptors were collected from a human donor with non-small cell lung cancer that progressed on radiotherapy plus ipilimumab. Each CDR3 is given with its conserved first and last residue.

TRBV6-6 CASSIKRDTYEQYF
TRBV2 CASSELAGGQATQYF
TRBV28 CASSSAGTRQHEQFF
TRBV6-1 CASRDGQSPGNTIYF
TRBV28 CASSPPGWGLGTQYF
TRBV6-5 CASSYSQGINEKLFF
TRBV12-5 CASGVPATNGETQYF
TRBV28 CASSSPGTRGAFF
TRBV13 CASSLFFQAGETQYF
TRBV2 CASSTRRGSGANVLTF
TRBV25-1 CASSWVSTDTQYF
TRBV6-5 CASSYRGLAGFEQFF
TRBV28 CASSSPGTGPRGYTF
TRBV13 CASSLFGALSGANVLTF
TRBV18 CASSPSPGGRTGELFF
TRBV29-1 CSGRRGYEQYF
TRBV28 CASSYLSSYNEQFF
TRBV15 CATSRDEGSGANVLTF
TRBV2 CASTTGEAAQETQYF
TRBV27 CASSFRSLLSQVNQPQHF
TRBV7-2 CASSLDGLGNTIYF
TRBV10-3 CATYADRTINEQFF
TRBV6-1 CASSARDRLTEAFF
TRBV6-6 CASSYVTGRTYEQYF
TRBV19 CASRGTDFYGYTF
TRBV6-1 CASSESFRGEKLFF
TRBV6-1 CASKSRSTGELFF
TRBV19 CASKQGQGNNEQFF
TRBV30 CAWSPVSGSNSPLHF
TRBV2 CASREQGASYEQYF
TRBV7-9 CASSFGDRGQSGYTF
TRBV9 CASSHRSGSSYNEQFF
TRBV7-8 CASSLFYPLGLAVTDTQYF
TRBV6-5 CASRGRGDTSYEQYF
TRBV9 CASSGSWTGREKLFF
TRBV5-1 CASSLGFGQETQYF
TRBV13 CASRPTGTDLNTEAFF
TRBV5-1 CASSKWTDEQYF
TRBV19 CASTPTGNTGELFF
TRBV7-8 CASSPEQFF
TRBV2 CARNTGTSGYNEQFF
TRBV12-5 CASGLVGGPAGEQYF
TRBV21-1 CASTERGGRIQETQYF
TRBV28 CASSFRGRNYGYTF
TRBV27 CASSSIGRGVGAYGYTF